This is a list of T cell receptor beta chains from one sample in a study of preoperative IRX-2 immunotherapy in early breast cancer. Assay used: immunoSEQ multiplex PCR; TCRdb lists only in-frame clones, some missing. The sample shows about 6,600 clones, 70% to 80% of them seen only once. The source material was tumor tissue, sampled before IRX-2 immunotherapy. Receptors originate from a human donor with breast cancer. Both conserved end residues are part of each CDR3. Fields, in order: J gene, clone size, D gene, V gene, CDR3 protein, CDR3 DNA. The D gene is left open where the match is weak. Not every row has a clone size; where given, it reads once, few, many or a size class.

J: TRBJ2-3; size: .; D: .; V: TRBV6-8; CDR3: CASSYGTGTLKGDTQYF; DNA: TGTGCCAGCAGTTACGGGACCGGGACTTTGAAGGGAGATACGCAGTATTTT
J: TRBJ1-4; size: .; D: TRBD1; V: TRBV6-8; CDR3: CASSRQGGEKLFF; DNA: TGTGCCAGCAGTCGACAGGGTGGTGAAAAACTGTTTTTT
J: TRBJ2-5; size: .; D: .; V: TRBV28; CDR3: CASSVPQGEGETQYF; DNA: TGTGCCAGCAGCGTACCGCAGGGGGAGGGAGAGACCCAGTACTTC
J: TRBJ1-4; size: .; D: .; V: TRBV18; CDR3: CASSTGTGLNEKLFF; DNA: TGTGCCAGCTCAACGGGGACCGGTCTTAATGAAAAACTGTTTTTT
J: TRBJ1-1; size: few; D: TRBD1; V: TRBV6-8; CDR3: CASSHRQGLMNTEAFF; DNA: TGTGCCAGCAGTCACCGACAGGGCCTCATGAACACTGAAGCTTTCTTT
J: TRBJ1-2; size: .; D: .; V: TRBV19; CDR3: CASSIARANYGYTF; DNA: TGTGCCAGTAGTATAGCCCGGGCGAACTATGGCTACACCTTC
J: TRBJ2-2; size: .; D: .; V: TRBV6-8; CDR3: CASQGVWSGANTGELFF; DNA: TGTGCCAGCCAGGGGGTTTGGAGCGGGGCTAACACCGGGGAGCTGTTTTTT
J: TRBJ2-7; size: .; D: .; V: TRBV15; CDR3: CATSRSGLYYEQYF; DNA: TGTGCCACCAGCAGATCCGGACTATACTACGAGCAGTACTTC
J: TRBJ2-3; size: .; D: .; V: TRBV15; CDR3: CATMGRSLPDTQYF; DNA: TGTGCCACCATGGGACGGAGTCTCCCAGATACGCAGTATTTT
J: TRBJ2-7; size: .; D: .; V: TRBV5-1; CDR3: CASSLLTGSYEQYF; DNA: TGCGCCAGCAGCTTACTGACAGGAAGCTACGAGCAGTACTTC
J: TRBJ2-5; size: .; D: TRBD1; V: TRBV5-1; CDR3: CASSLFQGAVVETQYF; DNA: TGCGCCAGCAGCTTGTTCCAGGGGGCGGTAGTAGAGACCCAGTACTTC
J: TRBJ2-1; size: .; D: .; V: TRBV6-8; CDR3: CASSYSIPPAEQFF; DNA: TGTGCCAGCAGTTACTCTATCCCCCCAGCGGAGCAGTTCTTC
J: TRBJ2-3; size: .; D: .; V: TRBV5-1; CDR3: CASSFRGLGSTDTQYF; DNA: TGCGCCAGCAGCTTTAGGGGCTTAGGGAGCACAGATACGCAGTATTTT
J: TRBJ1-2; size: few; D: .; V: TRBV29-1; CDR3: CSVEVVTGLYYGYTF; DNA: TGCAGCGTTGAAGTGGTCACAGGGTTGTACTATGGCTACACCTTC
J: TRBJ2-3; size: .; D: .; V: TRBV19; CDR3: CASSIVPRTGLDTQYF; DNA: TGTGCCAGTAGTATAGTTCCGCGGACCGGTCTGGATACGCAGTATTTT
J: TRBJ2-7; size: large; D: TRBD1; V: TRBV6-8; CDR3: CASSGQGASWTYEQYF; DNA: TGTGCCAGCAGTGGACAGGGCGCCTCCTGGACCTACGAGCAGTACTTC
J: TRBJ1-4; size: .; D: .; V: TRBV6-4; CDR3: CASSEAGYGNEKLFF; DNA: TGTGCCAGCAGTGAAGCGGGGTATGGGAATGAAAAACTGTTTTTT
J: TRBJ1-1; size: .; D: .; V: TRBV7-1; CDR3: CASSLNSGRSNTEAFF; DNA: TGTGCCAGCAGCTTAAACTCCGGACGGTCGAACACTGAAGCTTTCTTT
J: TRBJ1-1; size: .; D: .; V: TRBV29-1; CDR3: CSVKLSRTNTEAFF; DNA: TGCAGCGTTAAATTATCCAGGACAAACACTGAAGCTTTCTTT
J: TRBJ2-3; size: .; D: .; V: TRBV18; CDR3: CASSPPRGRSTDTQYF; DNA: TGTGCCAGCTCACCCCCAAGAGGGCGGAGCACAGATACGCAGTATTTT
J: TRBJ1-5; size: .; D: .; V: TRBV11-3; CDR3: CASSLWGGNQPQHF; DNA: TGTGCCAGCAGCTTGTGGGGAGGCAATCAGCCCCAGCATTTT
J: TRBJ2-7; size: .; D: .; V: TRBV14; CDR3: CASSQGKGPPGQYF; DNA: TGTGCCAGCAGCCAAGGCAAGGGTCCCCCGGGGCAGTACTTC
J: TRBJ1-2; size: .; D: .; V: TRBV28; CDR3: CASSFRQTLPTF; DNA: TGTGCCAGCAGTTTTCGGCAGACCCTACCCACCTTC
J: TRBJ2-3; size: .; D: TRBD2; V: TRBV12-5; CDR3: CASHTSGSTDTQYF; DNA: TGTGCCAGCCATACTAGCGGTAGCACAGATACGCAGTATTTT
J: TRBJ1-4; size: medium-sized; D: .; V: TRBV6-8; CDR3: CASSPSPTNEKLFF; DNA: TGTGCCAGCAGTCCGTCGCCAACTAATGAAAAACTGTTTTTT
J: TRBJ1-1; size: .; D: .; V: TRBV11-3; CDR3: CASSLATVNTEAFF; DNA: TGTGCCAGCAGCTTGGCCACCGTCAACACTGAAGCTTTCTTT
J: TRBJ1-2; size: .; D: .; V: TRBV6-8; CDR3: CASSYSTGPNGYTF; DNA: TGTGCCAGCAGTTACTCTACAGGGCCCAATGGCTACACCTTC
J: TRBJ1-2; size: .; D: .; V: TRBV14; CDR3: CASSPSRAEGYTF; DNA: TGTGCCAGCAGCCCCAGCAGGGCAGAGGGCTACACCTTC
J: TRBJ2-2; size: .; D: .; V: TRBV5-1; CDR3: CASSSGTPNTGELFF; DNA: TGCGCCAGCAGCTCCGGGACTCCGAACACCGGGGAGCTGTTTTTT
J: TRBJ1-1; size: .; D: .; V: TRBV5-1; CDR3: CASSAGVEDTEAFF; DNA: TGCGCCAGCAGCGCCGGGGTTGAGGACACTGAAGCTTTCTTT
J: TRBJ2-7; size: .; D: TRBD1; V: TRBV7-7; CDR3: CARSLGQGARRPPGGEQYF; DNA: TGTGCCAGAAGCTTAGGACAGGGGGCGCGGCGGCCCCCTGGTGGGGAGCAGTACTTC
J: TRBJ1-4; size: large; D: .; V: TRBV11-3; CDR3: CASSTLGDNEKLFF; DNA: TGTGCCAGCAGCACCCTCGGGGACAATGAAAAACTGTTTTTT
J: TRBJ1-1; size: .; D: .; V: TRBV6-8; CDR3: CASSLTAPAYTEAFF; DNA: TGTGCCAGCTCGCTGACAGCTCCTGCCTACACTGAAGCTTTCTTT
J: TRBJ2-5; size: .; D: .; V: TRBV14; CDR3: CASSQEQARETQYF; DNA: TGTGCCAGCAGCCAAGAACAGGCTCGAGAGACCCAGTACTTC
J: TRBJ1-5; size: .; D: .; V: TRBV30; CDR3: CAWSWGVHQPQHF; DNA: TGTGCCTGGAGTTGGGGTGTTCATCAGCCCCAGCATTTT
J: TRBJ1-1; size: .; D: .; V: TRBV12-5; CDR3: CASTSLLVTEAFF; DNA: TGTGCCAGCACTTCCCTTCTAGTCACTGAAGCTTTCTTT
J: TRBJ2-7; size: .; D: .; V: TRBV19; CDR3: CASRGASSYEQYF; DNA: TGTGCCAGTAGGGGGGCGAGCTCCTACGAGCAGTACTTC
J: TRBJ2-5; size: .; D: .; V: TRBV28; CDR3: CASRDGSETQYF; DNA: TGTGCCAGCAGGGACGGGAGCGAGACCCAGTACTTC
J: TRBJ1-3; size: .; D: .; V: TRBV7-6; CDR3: CASSLAGGTGGNTIYF; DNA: TGTGCCAGCAGCTTAGCGGGGGGGACCGGTGGAAACACCATATATTTT
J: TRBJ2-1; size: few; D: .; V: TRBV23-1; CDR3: CASSQCWLRGTVGNEQFF; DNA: TGCGCCAGCAGTCAATGCTGGTTAAGGGGGACGGTCGGAAATGAGCAGTTCTTC
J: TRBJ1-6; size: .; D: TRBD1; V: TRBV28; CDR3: CASSLDRFNSPLHF; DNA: TGTGCCAGCAGTCTGGACAGGTTTAATTCACCCCTCCACTTT
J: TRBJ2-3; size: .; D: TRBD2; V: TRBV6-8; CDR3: CASRALSGGPDTQYF; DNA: TGTGCCAGCAGAGCCCTTAGCGGGGGCCCGGATACGCAGTATTTT
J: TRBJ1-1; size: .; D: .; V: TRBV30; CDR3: CAWSVKGVWNTEAFF; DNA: TGTGCCTGGAGCGTCAAGGGGGTATGGAACACTGAAGCTTTCTTT
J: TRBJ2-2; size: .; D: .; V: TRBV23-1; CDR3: CASSLVSGAYTGELFF; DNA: TGCGCCAGCAGCTTAGTTTCAGGAGCGTACACCGGGGAGCTGTTTTTT
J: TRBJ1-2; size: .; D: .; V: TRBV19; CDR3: CASSSPRTVTGYTF; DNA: TGTGCCAGTAGTTCACCCAGGACAGTTACTGGCTACACCTTC
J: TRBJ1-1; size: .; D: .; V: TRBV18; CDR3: CASSLDTVNTEAFF; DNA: TGTGCCAGCTCACTAGACACGGTGAACACTGAAGCTTTCTTT
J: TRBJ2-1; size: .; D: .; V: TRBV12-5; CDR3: CASHLWGEQFF; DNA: TGTGCCAGCCACCTTTGGGGTGAGCAGTTCTTC
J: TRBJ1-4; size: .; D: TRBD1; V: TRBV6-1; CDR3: CASSEGGGQELF; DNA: TGTGCCAGCAGTGAAGGGGGGGGACAGGAGCTTTTT
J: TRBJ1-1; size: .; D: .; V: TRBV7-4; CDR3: CASSLAGALEAFF; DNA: TGTGCCAGCAGCTTAGCAGGGGCCTTGGAAGCTTTCTTT
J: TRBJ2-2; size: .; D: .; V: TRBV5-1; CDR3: CASSLAQAVNTGELFF; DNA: TGCGCCAGCAGCTTGGCCCAAGCGGTGAACACCGGGGAGCTGTTTTTT
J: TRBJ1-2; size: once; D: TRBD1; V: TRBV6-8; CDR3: CASSVGQPIGGRNYGYTF; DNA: TGTGCCAGCAGTGTGGGACAGCCAATTGGGGGCCGAAACTATGGCTACACCTTC